The 30 T cell receptor beta chains reported below all come from one sample, sequenced in a study of T cell responses to AZD1222 COVID-19 vaccine (dated by TCRdb to the early 2020s). Interpreted using the paper, the time point label stands for: baseline before first vaccination. Libraries were constructed by the immunoSEQ multiplex PCR assay. TCRdb stores this immuneACCESS table with in-frame sequences only. Part of the clones is absent; in the studies checked, under half of the shortfall reflects unresolved V genes, and no reason is known for the rest. The sample table lists some 140,000 clones, roughly 90% of them with a count of one. The ten largest make up 5.5% of the sample. The sequenced sample was peripheral blood, obtained on day 0 of AZD1222 vaccination. The receptors were gathered from an adult in good health.

This chain links TRBV19 with TRBJ2-3; D gene uncertain. V lost 3 bases and J lost 5, with 15 bases in between. The CDR3 extends over 15 amino acids. CDR1 LNHDA and CDR2 SQIVND come from the germline V gene (reference sequence). CDR3 region: CASSISRVVIDTQYF. Written as DNA, the CDR3 is TGTGCCAGTAGTATTTCGCGAGTTGTGATAGATACGCAGTATTTT. The full variable domain, in which reference TRBV19 and TRBJ2-3 provide the parts outside the CDR3, is DGGITQSPKYLFRKEGQNVTLSCEQNLNHDAMYWYRQDPGQGLRLIYYSQIVNDFQKGDIAEGYSVSREKKESFPLTVTSAQKNPTAFYLCASSISRVVIDTQYFGPGTRLTVL.

This sequence joins TRBV2 and TRBJ1-2; TRBD1 aligns across 9 bases. With 6 bases clipped from V and 8 bases from J, the junction kept 7 bases outside the gene matches. Germline values: CDR1 SNHLY, CDR2 FYNNEI. CDR3 size: 13 residues. The CDR3 here is CASRDTGGVGYTF. The CDR3 DNA sequence: TGTGCCAGCAGGGATACAGGGGGCGTCGGCTACACCTTC.

The chain employs TRBV29-1 and TRBJ2-7, with D maybe TRBD1 (5 bases). This CDR3 comprises 11 residues. The V gene lost 7 bases and the J gene lost 12 bases, with 19 bases spanning the gap. Germline V gives CDR1 SQVTM, CDR2 ANQGSEA. The CDR3 is CSAAGQAELYF. The CDR3 nucleotides read TGCAGCGCCGCCGGACAAGCTGAACTGTACTTC.

The chain couples TRBV21-1 to TRBJ1-5. TRBV21-1 is described as a pseudogene. This CDR3 has 11 amino acids. The CDR3 here is CASSKNQPQHF. The CDR3 DNA reads TGTGCCAGCAGCAAAAATCAGCCCCAGCATTTT.

This chain uses TRBV7-8 with TRBJ2-3, with D unresolved. CDR3 length equals 15 residues. In germline, CDR1 is SGHVS, CDR2 FQNEAQ. Trimming pared 2 bases from V and 1 base from J, leaving 10 bases between. The DNA for the CDR3 is TGTGCCAGCAGCTTACTCGACCCTCGCACAGATACGCAGTATTTT. This sequence encodes CASSLLDPRTDTQYF.

This chain connects TRBV11-3 to TRBJ2-3; 9 nucleotides match TRBD2. The CDR3 is 16 residues long. The germline V gene has CDR1 SGHNT and CDR2 YENEEA. V lost 1 base and J lost 2; bases outside the gene matches: 4. For the CDR3, the DNA is TGTGCCAGCAGCTTAGGGGTAGCGGGAGTCACAGATACGCAGTATTTT. Its translation: CASSLGVAGVTDTQYF.

The V gene is TRBV6-5, the J gene TRBJ2-6; D unresolved. The CDR3 is 15 amino acids. V was cut by 2 bases and J by 0 bases, with 5 bases left in between. Germline-derived CDR1 and CDR2 are MNHEY and SVGAGI. The CDR3 DNA reads TGTGCCAGCAGTTACGAAATCTCTGGGGCCAACGTCCTGACTTTC. Translating it yields CASSYEISGANVLTF.

The rearrangement joins TRBV4-3 to TRBJ1-6; no clear D gene. Germline V gene data show CDR1 as LGHNA and CDR2 as YSLEER. V was clipped by 1 base and J by 16 bases, with 14 bases between them. The CDR3 contains 13 residues. The DNA of the CDR3 is TGCGCCAGCAGCCAAGGTTTGGTTTCCCCTCTCCACTTT. This translates into CASSQGLVSPLHF.

The genes are TRBV7-9 and TRBJ1-6; D gene unclear. This CDR3 comprises 13 residues. Germline loops: CDR1 SEHNR, CDR2 FQNEAQ (reference sequence). Trimming left V 0 bases short and J 6 bases short, with 3 bases between. The DNA for the CDR3 is TGTGCCAGCAGCTTAGCCGGTAATTCACCCCTCCACTTT. Its translation: CASSLAGNSPLHF.

The chain recombines TRBV9 with TRBJ1-6, with D unclear. Trimming cost V 4 bases and J 7 bases, with 3 bases left between them. CDR3 length: 11 amino acids. Germline V gives CDR1 SGDLS, CDR2 YYNGEE. In DNA form, the CDR3 reads TGTGCCAGCAGCACAAATTCACCCCTCCACTTT. Its translation: CASSTNSPLHF.

The chain couples TRBV7-9 to TRBJ2-3; TRBD2 matches 9 bases. The CDR3 is made up of 18 amino acids. Germline CDR1 and CDR2: SEHNR and FQNEAQ (reference sequence). V lost 1 base and J lost 7; bases outside the gene matches: 15. The CDR3 coding sequence is TGTGCCAGCAGCTTAGAAGGTGGCAAAGCGGGAGGTGGGCATACGCAGTATTTT. Encoded protein: CASSLEGGKAGGGHTQYF.

The V and J genes are TRBV6-2 or TRBV6-3 and TRBJ1-6; no definite D call. Trimming pared 5 bases from V and 4 bases from J, leaving 12 bases between. Germline assignment: CDR1 MNHEY and CDR2 SVGEGT. The CDR3 sequence is 15 residues long. The CDR3 sequence is CASSKSGSYNSPLHF. CDR3 nucleotides: TGTGCCAGCAGTAAGAGCGGGTCATATAATTCACCCCTCCACTTT.

This chain links TRBV6-2 or TRBV6-3 with TRBJ2-6; 7 bases line up with TRBD1. The germline gives CDR1 MNHEY, CDR2 SVGEGT. V gave up 2 bases and J gave up 4 bases; unmatched junction bases: 2. CDR3 length equals 15 residues. CDR3 amino acids: CASSYGGQGANVLTF. As DNA, the CDR3 is TGTGCCAGCAGTTACGGGGGACAGGGGGCCAACGTCCTGACTTTC.

The chain recombines TRBV5-6 with TRBJ1-2; D is unresolved. The CDR3 contains 15 residues. Germline V gene data show CDR1 as SGHDT and CDR2 as YYEEEE. Trimming took off 4 bases at V and 2 bases at J, with 15 bases between the two ends. The CDR3 is CASSVNSLPNYGYTF. CDR3 in DNA: TGTGCCAGCAGCGTAAACAGCCTTCCAAACTATGGCTACACCTTC.

This clone is a singleton in its sample. This chain joins TRBV6-6 and TRBJ2-7; D is undetermined. The CDR3 sequence is 11 residues long. CDR1 and CDR2 (germline): MNHNY, SVGAGI (reference sequence). V was pared by 5 bases and J by 6 bases, with 8 bases between. The CDR3 bases are TGTGCCAGCAGTACAGATACCGAGCAGTACTTC. This translates into CASSTDTEQYF.

The chain recombines TRBV4-1 with TRBJ1-1; D unresolved. Germline CDR1 reads MGHRA; CDR2 reads YSYEKL. The CDR3 runs 18 residues. V was clipped by 1 base and J by 1 base, with 19 bases between them. The CDR3 loop is CASSQGFLGSRRNTEAFF. The CDR3, as DNA: TGCGCCAGCAGCCAAGGATTTCTAGGGTCTCGCAGGAACACTGAAGCTTTCTTT.

This chain joins TRBV7-2 and TRBJ2-1; a weak D match, TRBD2 (5 bases). CDR1 and CDR2 (germline): SGHTA, FQGNSA. Between the trimmed V and J ends, which lost 5 bases and 9 bases, there was a span of 14 bases. The CDR3 extends over 13 amino acids. The CDR3 sequence is CASSQPTRSEQFF. The CDR3 DNA is TGTGCCAGCAGCCAGCCCACTAGAAGTGAGCAGTTCTTC.

V gene TRBV9 combines with J gene TRBJ2-1; a weak D match, TRBD2 (6 bases). CDR3 size: 15 residues. Per the germline V gene, CDR1 is SGDLS and CDR2 is YYNGEE. Trimming removed 3 bases at V and 7 bases at J, with 17 bases between. CDR3 in DNA: TGTGCCAGCAGCGCCCCGGGAGTAGGGGTGAATGAGCAGTTCTTC. It specifies CASSAPGVGVNEQFF. The entire variable domain, with the rest obtained from reference TRBV9 and TRBJ2-1, is as follows: DSGVTQTPKHLITATGQRVTLRCSPRSGDLSVYWYQQSLDQGLQFLIQYYNGEERAKGNILERFSAQQFPDLHSELNLSSLELGDSALYFCASSAPGVGVNEQFFGPGTRLTVL.

V gene TRBV5-6 combines with J gene TRBJ2-7; 8 bases match TRBD2. The CDR3 consists of 19 residues. The germline V gene encodes CDR1 SGHDT and CDR2 YYEEEE. J was trimmed by 0 bases and V by 4 bases; bases with no gene match: 18. CDR3 sequence reads: CASSRNRLGIAGSSYEQYF. The DNA of the CDR3 is TGTGCCAGCAGCCGAAACCGCCTAGGAATAGCGGGGAGCTCCTACGAGCAGTACTTC.

The gene calls are TRBV11-2 and TRBJ2-7; possible D gene TRBD1, 5 bases. V lost 5 bases, J lost 0 bases, and 8 bases lay in between. The CDR3 runs to 13 residues. Germline V gene data show CDR1 as SGHAT and CDR2 as FQNNGV. The CDR3 sequence is CASSLDNSYEQYF. The CDR3 nucleotides read TGTGCCAGCAGCCTGGACAACTCCTACGAGCAGTACTTC.

This chain joins TRBV4-1 and TRBJ1-2, with D uncertain. Germline V gives CDR1 MGHRA, CDR2 YSYEKL. V lost 0 bases to trimming and J lost 1 base, with 12 bases between them. This CDR3 comprises 16 residues. The CDR3 loop reads CASSQDESVINYGYTF. DNA of the CDR3: TGCGCCAGCAGCCAAGACGAGAGTGTTATTAACTATGGCTACACCTTC.

This chain links TRBV29-1 with TRBJ1-2, with unresolved D. This CDR3 contains 14 residues. Trimming cost V 0 bases and J 3 bases, with 11 bases left between them. Germline CDR1 is SQVTM and CDR2 is ANQGSEA. This CDR3 reads CSVEDLQDYYGYTF. The CDR3 DNA sequence: TGCAGCGTTGAAGATCTGCAGGATTACTATGGCTACACCTTC. Full variable domain (outside the CDR3, taken from reference TRBV29-1 and TRBJ1-2): SAVISQKPSRDICQRGTSLTIQCQVDSQVTMMFWYRQQPGQSLTLIATANQGSEATYESGFVIDKFPISRPNLTFSTLTVSNMSPEDSSIYLCSVEDLQDYYGYTFGSGTRLTVV.

The CDR3 bases are TGTGCCAGCAGCCATGAACCCGGAAACACCATATATTTT. It codes for CASSHEPGNTIYF. The chain carries TRBV11-2 and TRBJ1-3; D unclear. The CDR3 contains 13 residues. The germline gives CDR1 SGHAT, CDR2 FQNNGV. V lost 5 bases to trimming and J lost 4 bases, with 9 bases between them.

The sample holds one count of this clone. The chain recombines TRBV29-1 with TRBJ2-7; 7 nucleotides agree with TRBD1. V gave up 7 bases and J gave up 3 bases; unmatched junction bases: 9. The CDR3 runs to 13 residues. Germline-derived CDR1 and CDR2 are SQVTM and ANQGSEA. CDR3 nucleotide sequence: TGCAGCGCCCGCTCCTGGACAGGCTACGAGCAGTACTTC. Its translation: CSARSWTGYEQYF.

The chain employs TRBV5-4 and TRBJ2-2; 8 bases map to TRBD1. Trimming took 4 bases from V and 6 from J; bases not matched to a gene: 2. The CDR3 sequence is 13 residues long. Germline-derived CDR1 and CDR2 are SGHNT and YYREEE (reference sequence). The CDR3 nucleotides read TGTGCCAGCAGCGCCAGGGGGCCCGGGGAGCTGTTTTTT. Its protein product is CASSARGPGELFF.

The chain links TRBV30 to TRBJ1-2, with TRBD1 as a possible D gene (6 bases). The V gene's germline CDR1 is GTSNPN and CDR2 SVGIG (reference sequence). The CDR3 spans 13 residues. Trimming took 3 bases from V and 3 from J, leaving 11 bases between them. CDR3 DNA: TGTGCCTGGAGACAGGGCAGAGACTATGGCTACACCTTC. Amino acid sequence: CAWRQGRDYGYTF.

The V and J genes are TRBV14 and TRBJ2-7, with 7 bases aligning to TRBD2. The CDR3 is made up of 14 amino acids. Trimming at V came to 8 bases and at J to 3 bases, leaving 10 bases not matched to a gene. From germline, CDR1 is SGHDN and CDR2 FVKESK. Written as DNA, the CDR3 is TGTGCCAGCTCGGGAGGAGGGAATAACTACGAGCAGTACTTC. This translates into CASSGGGNNYEQYF.

This chain uses TRBV3-1 (or the pseudogene TRBV3-2) with TRBJ1-6, with TRBD1 matching 7 bases. The CDR3 is made up of 15 amino acids. V shed 4 bases, J shed 10 bases, and the junction held 10 bases outside the gene matches. Germline CDR1 LGHDT, CDR2 YNNKEL (reference sequence). This CDR3 is CASSPDHRGRSPLHF. The CDR3 coding sequence is TGTGCCAGCAGCCCAGATCACAGGGGACGGTCACCCCTCCACTTT.

The chain combines TRBV4-1 with TRBJ2-5, with D possibly TRBD2 on 5 matching bases. The ends were cut back, 0 bases at V and 5 bases at J, with 13 bases in the middle. The germline CDR1 and CDR2 sequences are MGHRA and YSYEKL. The CDR3 is made up of 15 amino acids. The CDR3: CASSQELASSETQYF. The CDR3 DNA reads as TGCGCCAGCAGCCAAGAGCTAGCCTCCAGCGAGACCCAGTACTTC.

This rearrangement joins TRBV29-1 to TRBJ1-1, with D perhaps TRBD1 (6 bases). CDR3 length: 13 amino acids. Germline CDR1 reads SQVTM; CDR2 reads ANQGSEA. Trimming stripped 3 bases from V and 1 base from J, with 9 bases between. The CDR3 coding sequence is TGCAGCGTTGACAGGACAGCGAACACTGAAGCTTTCTTT. It encodes CSVDRTANTEAFF. The full variable domain, its missing parts supplied by reference TRBV29-1 and TRBJ1-1, is SAVISQKPSRDICQRGTSLTIQCQVDSQVTMMFWYRQQPGQSLTLIATANQGSEATYESGFVIDKFPISRPNLTFSTLTVSNMSPEDSSIYLCSVDRTANTEAFFGQGTRLTVV.